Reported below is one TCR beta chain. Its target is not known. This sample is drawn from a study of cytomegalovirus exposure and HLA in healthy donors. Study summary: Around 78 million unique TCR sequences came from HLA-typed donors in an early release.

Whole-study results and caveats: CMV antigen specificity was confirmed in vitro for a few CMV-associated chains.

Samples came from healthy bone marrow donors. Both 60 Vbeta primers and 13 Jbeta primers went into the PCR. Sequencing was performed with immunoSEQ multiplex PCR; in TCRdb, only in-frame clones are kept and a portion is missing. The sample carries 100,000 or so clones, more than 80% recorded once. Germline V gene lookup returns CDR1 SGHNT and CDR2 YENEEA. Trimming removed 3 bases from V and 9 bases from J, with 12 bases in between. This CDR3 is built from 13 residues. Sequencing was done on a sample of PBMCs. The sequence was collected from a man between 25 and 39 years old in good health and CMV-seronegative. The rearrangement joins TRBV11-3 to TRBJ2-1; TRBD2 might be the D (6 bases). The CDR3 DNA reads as TGTGCCAGCAGCTTGGAGGGCTGGGGTGAGCAGTTCTTC. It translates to CASSLEGWGEQFF.